The clone carrying this T cell receptor beta chain has just a few counts. The same CDR3 is also encoded by other DNA sequences in this sample. Evenly divided among several immunoSEQ plates was the genomic DNA of each subset. The authors sequenced unsorted PBMC DNA on ten immunoSEQ deep assay plates. Original data processing: Quality scores were absent from the junction-only immunoSEQ sequences, so filtering differed. Clones were sequenced by immunoSEQ multiplex PCR, and TCRdb holds only the in-frame ones, with some missing. V, J and clone size are those of that table, while D and trimming were read from the DNA. Counted here are approximately 440,000 clones, approximately 80% occurring once; the ten biggest clones make up 9.5% to 15%. Genomic DNA, for the unsorted samples, came from around 90 million PBMCs. Per germline, CDR1 SGHTA and CDR2 FQGNSA. V was pared by 2 bases and J by 5 bases, with 12 bases between. The CDR3 has 14 amino acids.

The sample comes from a study of shared clonotypes between healthy human individuals. The source is a woman aged 40 to 55 in good health. Some clones in this sample may be carry-over from other donors' samples. The rearrangement uses TRBV7-2 and TRBJ2-5, with D possibly TRBD1 on 6 matching bases. The sequencing input was PBMCs. Here the CDR3 reads CASSLRQGSETQYF. For the CDR3, the DNA is TGTGCCAGCAGCTTAAGGCAGGGGAGTGAGACCCAGTACTTC. The variable domain in full, with the rest retrieved from reference TRBV7-2 and TRBJ2-5, is GAGVSQSPSNKVTEKGKDVELRCDPISGHTALYWYRQSLGQGLEFLIYFQGNSAPDKSGLPSDRFSAERTGGSVSTLTIQRTQQEDSAVYLCASSLRQGSETQYFGPGTRLLVL.